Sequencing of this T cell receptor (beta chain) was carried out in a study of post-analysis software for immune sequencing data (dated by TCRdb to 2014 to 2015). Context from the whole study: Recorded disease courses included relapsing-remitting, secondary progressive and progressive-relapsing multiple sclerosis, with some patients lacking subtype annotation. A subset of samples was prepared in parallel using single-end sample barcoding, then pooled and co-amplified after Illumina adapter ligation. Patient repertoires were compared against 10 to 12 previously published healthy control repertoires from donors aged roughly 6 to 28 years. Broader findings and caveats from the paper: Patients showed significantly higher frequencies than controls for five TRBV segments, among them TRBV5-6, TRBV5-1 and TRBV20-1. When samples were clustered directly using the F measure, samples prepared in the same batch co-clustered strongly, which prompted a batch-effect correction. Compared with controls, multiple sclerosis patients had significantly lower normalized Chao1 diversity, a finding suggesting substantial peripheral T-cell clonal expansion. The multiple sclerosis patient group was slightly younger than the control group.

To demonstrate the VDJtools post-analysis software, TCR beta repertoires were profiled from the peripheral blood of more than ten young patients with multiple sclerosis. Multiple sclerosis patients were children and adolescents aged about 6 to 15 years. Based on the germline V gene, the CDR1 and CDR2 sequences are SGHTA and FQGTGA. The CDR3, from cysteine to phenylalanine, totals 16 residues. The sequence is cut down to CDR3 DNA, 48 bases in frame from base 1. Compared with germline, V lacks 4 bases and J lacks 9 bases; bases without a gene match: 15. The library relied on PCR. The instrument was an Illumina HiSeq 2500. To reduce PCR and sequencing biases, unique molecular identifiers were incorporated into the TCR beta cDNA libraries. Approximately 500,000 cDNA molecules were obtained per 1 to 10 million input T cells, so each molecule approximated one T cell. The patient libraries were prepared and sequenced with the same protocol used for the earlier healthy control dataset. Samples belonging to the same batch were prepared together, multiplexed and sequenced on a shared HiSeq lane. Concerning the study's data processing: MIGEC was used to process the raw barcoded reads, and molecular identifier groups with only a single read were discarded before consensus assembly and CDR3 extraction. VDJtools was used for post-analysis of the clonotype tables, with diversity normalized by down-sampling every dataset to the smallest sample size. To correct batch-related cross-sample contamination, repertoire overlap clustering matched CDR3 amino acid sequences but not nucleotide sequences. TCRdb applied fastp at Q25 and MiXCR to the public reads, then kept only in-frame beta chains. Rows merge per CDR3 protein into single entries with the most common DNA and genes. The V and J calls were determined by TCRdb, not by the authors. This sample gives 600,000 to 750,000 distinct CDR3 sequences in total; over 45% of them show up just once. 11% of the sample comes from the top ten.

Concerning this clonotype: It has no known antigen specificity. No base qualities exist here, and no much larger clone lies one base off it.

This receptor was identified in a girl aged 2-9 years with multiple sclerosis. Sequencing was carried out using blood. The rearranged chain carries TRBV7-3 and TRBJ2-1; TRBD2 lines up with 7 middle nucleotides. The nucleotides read TGTGCCAGCAGCTCAGGACTAGGTCGGTTTCCGGCTGAGCAGTTCTTC. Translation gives CASSSGLGRFPAEQFF.